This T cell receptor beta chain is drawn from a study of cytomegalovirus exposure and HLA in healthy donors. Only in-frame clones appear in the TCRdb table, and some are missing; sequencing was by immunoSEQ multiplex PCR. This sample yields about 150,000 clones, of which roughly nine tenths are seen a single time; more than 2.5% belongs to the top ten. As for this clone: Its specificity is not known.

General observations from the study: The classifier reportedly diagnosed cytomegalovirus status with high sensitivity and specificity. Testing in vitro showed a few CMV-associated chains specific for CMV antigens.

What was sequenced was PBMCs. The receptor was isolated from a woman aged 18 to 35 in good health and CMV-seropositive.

CDR3 amino acids: CASSLGFGSPDTQYF. CDR3 sequence (DNA): TGTGCCAGCAGCTTAGGATTCGGGAGCCCAGATACGCAGTATTTT. This chain links TRBV7-8 with TRBJ2-3, with D perhaps TRBD2 (6 bases). Germline CDR1 SGHVS, CDR2 FQNEAQ. Trimming removed 1 base from V and 4 bases from J, with 12 bases in between. The CDR3 covers 15 residues.